This T cell receptor beta chain was sequenced for a study of cytomegalovirus exposure and HLA in healthy donors (TCRdb year 2017). In terms of the full investigation: An earlier analysis of roughly 570 of the donors reported around 280 Gb of sequence data and 95 million to 130 million unique TCR beta sequences obtained from about 179 million T cells. Approximately 300 gigabases of sequencing data and around 80 million unique TCR sequences made up an early release that covered over 550 HLA-typed donors. Of the roughly 400 genotyped donors, 75% to 85% were placed in the genetic ancestry cluster associated with self-reported Caucasian donors. The study aimed to test whether cataloging public T cell receptors could reveal signatures of past pathogen exposure. The study used immunosequencing to profile the T cell repertoires of about 670 subjects and linked those repertoires to cytomegalovirus serostatus. Besides the first cohort of 666 subjects, a separate validation cohort made up of 120 different subjects was used. High-throughput TCR immunosequencing, statistical association of individual TCRs with disease status, and machine learning were combined to predict cytomegalovirus infection status. In a later analysis, previously published TCR beta repertoires from several hundred donors were re-analyzed and high-resolution HLA genotyping was added so that TCR occurrence patterns could be studied. Rather than drawing on any new phenotypic data, the later analysis identified candidate immune exposures from TCR beta sequences and the way those sequences occurred across donors. In an earlier analysis of 500 to 650 of the donors, high-throughput TCR beta sequencing was used to judge whether each TCR beta V gene segment behaved as functional or pseudogenic. Donor age, sex, ethnicity and CMV serostatus were collected together with the repertoire data. Genome-wide SNP genotypes for about 55% of the roughly 670 donors were used in a later genetic analysis, which treated that subset as a discovery cohort. Every discovery cohort repertoire had been produced on one sequencing platform. Class I and class II HLA loci were covered by the typing at four-digit resolution. Typing coverage varied by locus: roughly 620-630 donors for A, B, C, DRB1 and DQB1; around 560 for DQA1; approximately 570 for DPA1; roughly 450 for DPB1. Because of strong linkage in the cohort, a few DR-DQ haplotypes were treated as single units for association and clustering. Among 398 genotyped donors of the cohort, an average of roughly 230,000 unique TCR beta nucleotide sequences was sequenced per donor, of which 15% to 20% were non-productive. What the work shows at the level of the full study, not this receptor alone: The authors suggested that the approach could potentially be extended to other disease states and immunological phenotypes. For the cohort, immune exposure information was limited to CMV serostatus. In an earlier analysis of fewer than 700 of the donors, most TCR beta V segments appeared in productive rearrangements about 90% or about 30% of the time, broadly matching IMGT annotations. The earlier analysis of approximately 540 of the donors excluded over 15 rarely observed V segments, including chromosome 9 orphons, because counts were too low. Because some donors lacked HLA typing at each locus, the association tests relied only on the typed subset. Compared with equally common non-associated chains, HLA-associated TCR beta chains in a later analysis were more clonally expanded and had lower generation probabilities. In a later analysis, several top co-occurrence clusters were reported to appear linked to parvovirus B19, influenza, CMV and Epstein-Barr virus. Most CMV-associated TCR beta chains appeared to be HLA-restricted in a later analysis, and the HLA associations seemed to be driven largely by CMV exposure. While some public TCRs were present in many individuals, most TCR sequences turned up only very rarely across donors. In a later genetic analysis, a missense DCLRE1C variant was associated with V-gene and J-gene trimming of TCR beta chains, and the association was replicated in an independent cohort. Specific HLA alleles were associated with 16,951 TCR beta sequences at a false discovery rate of 0.05 in a later analysis. In the study, 164 TCR beta chains were listed as associated with cytomegalovirus. Correlated functional status among segregating V segments might reflect linkage disequilibrium, but an unknown experimental factor could not be ruled out. A cluster of highly shared sequence variants was judged likely to be a technical artifact of the sequencing pipeline. The classifier was reported to diagnose cytomegalovirus status with high specificity and sensitivity in both the original and validation cohorts. Assigning TCR associations to individual alleles was difficult when HLA alleles, especially DR and DQ, strongly co-occurred. In vitro tests confirmed that a few of the cytomegalovirus-associated TCR beta chains recognize cytomegalovirus antigens. According to a later analysis, TCR association rates differed among HLA loci, with DRB1 alleles showing the most associated TCRs and HLA-C alleles showing the fewest. A further reported finding was that TCR beta sequences accurately predicted the HLA-A and HLA-B alleles for most subjects in the first cohort. Some IMGT-functional V segments, including TRBV6-2 and TRBV6-3, could not be told apart with the 87-base-pair reads, so those segments were excluded. Roughly uniform sequencing depth across donors was assumed in presence/absence analyses, although this assumption may not hold. Compared with the approximately 670-donor mean, donors in an Asian-associated ancestry cluster had fewer N-insertions in productive TCRs, according to a later genetic analysis. In this cohort, only TCR beta chains were sequenced, and detectable features were limited by the absence of alpha or paired-chain data.

A note on this clone: The antigen this receptor binds is unknown. Within one base of it there is no much larger clone, and no base qualities were kept.

At the junction V is shortened by 4 bases and J by 5 bases, with 6 bases in between. Reading the germline V gene gives CDR1 SNHLY and CDR2 FYNNEI. The CDR3 numbers 11 residues from cysteine through phenylalanine. The entry retains the CDR3 DNA only, 33 bases that are in frame from base 1. Library construction relied on the immunoSEQ multiplex PCR assay. The multiplex PCR relied on a mix of 60 forward primers for TCR Vbeta segments and 13 reverse primers for TCR Jbeta segments. The CDR3 region of rearranged TCR beta genes was amplified from genomic DNA with a multiplex PCR assay. The Illumina HiSeq System was used to sequence the amplified TCR beta libraries as 87-base-pair reads. Processing in the source paper ran as follows. A later analysis tallied 80 million to 95 million unique TCR beta chains across the 610 or so repertoires, and around 9.9 million of those chains were shared by two or more donors. Raw reads were error-corrected and collapsed into unique sequences by a nearest-neighbor algorithm in which closely related sequences were merged to remove PCR and sequencing errors. CDR3 sequences were aligned to IMGT reference sequences to assign V, D and J gene segments. Each retained sequence needed at least a six-nucleotide match to both a V gene segment and a J gene segment. Rearrangements were classified as productive when the CDR3 lacked stop codons and remained in frame with V and J, and all other rearrangements were classified as non-productive. Following IMGT convention, CDR3 was defined as the stretch from the second conserved V-encoded cysteine up to the conserved J-encoded phenylalanine. In an earlier analysis of approximately 590 of the donors, sequences lacking an unambiguous match to a single V gene segment were excluded. In an earlier analysis of more than 500 of the donors, a V segment was called functional when productive rearrangements were above 56.7%, and segregating when the standard deviation between donors exceeded 5%. To diagnose cytomegalovirus status from the catalog of TCR beta chain sequences, a statistical classification framework was built. A later analysis assigned V and J genes by comparing TCR nucleotide sequences with IMGT/GENE-DB human TR gene sequences. Using the TCRdist pipeline, a later analysis assigned CDR3 sequences along with most-parsimonious VDJ recombination scenarios. A later analysis defined each TCR beta chain by its CDR3 amino acid sequence plus V-gene family, and excluded reads lacking a unique V-gene family. As a way to deal with suspected cross-contamination and a sequencing artifact, a later analysis dropped 450 to 600 nucleotide sequences that were highly shared and had low generation probability. In a later analysis, a clonal expansion index was calculated for each public chain from normalized within-repertoire ranks of inferred template counts. A later analysis computed generation probabilities with a VDJ recombination model fitted to out-of-frame rearrangements, and checked the results against IGoR. In a later analysis, hypergeometric tests were used to score TCR-TCR, TCR-HLA and TCR-CMV co-occurrence, with a repertoire-size bias correction applied to TCR pairs. False discovery rates were estimated in a later analysis by permuting HLA or CMV assignments 20 times. In a later analysis, co-occurring TCRs were grouped using DBSCAN, and TCRdist sequence similarity was added for clustering within HLA-allele-positive subsets. For co-occurrence clustering, repertoires with fewer than 30,000 or more than 120,000 public chains were excluded, along with a handful of repertoires with anomalous nucleotide sharing. What TCRdb holds here is the immuneACCESS table cut down to in-frame rearrangements. Part of the clones is not present; checked against another copy, under half of the missing clones reflect an unresolved V gene, and the others are unexplained. V and J calls plus clone size are reproduced from that table; the DNA served to infer D and trimming. This sample is represented by roughly 180,000 clones; roughly 80% of them were singletons. Clones ranked in the top ten supply about 1% of the sample.

The cohort consisted of 666 healthy bone marrow donors. Cohort members were all nominally healthy when sampled, although unrecorded immune exposures were likely present. The donor was CMV seronegative and belonged to the group of over 350 seronegative cohort members. A peripheral blood sample was collected from each donor, and TCR beta sequencing was performed on peripheral blood mononuclear cells. The Qiagen DNeasy Blood Extraction Kit was used to extract genomic DNA from the blood cell samples. Input material: PBMCs. The sequence came from a man aged 30 to 39 in good health and CMV-seronegative. The V gene is TRBV2 and the J gene is TRBJ2-7; no D gene is confidently identified. The CDR3 corresponds to CASSVADEQYF. The DNA is as follows: TGTGCCAGCAGTGTTGCGGACGAGCAGTACTTC. Joined to the reference TRBV2 and TRBJ2-7 proteins, this CDR3 gives the full variable domain: EPEVTQTPSHQVTQMGQEVILRCVPISNHLYFYWYRQILGQKVEFLVSFYNNEISEKSEIFDDQFSVERPDGSNFTLKIRSTKLEDSAMYFCASSVADEQYFGPGTRLTVT.